This T cell receptor beta chain was recovered during a study of T cell responses to AZD1222 COVID-19 vaccine. Study-wide findings and caveats: After two AZD1222 doses, spike-specific TCR breadth and depth rose versus day 0.

Comment on this clone: The antigen is not known.

TCRdb's copy holds only in-frame clones and misses some; the assay was immunoSEQ multiplex PCR. The repertoire consists of nearly 110,000 clones, with about 85% occurring once and the leading ten covering around 4.5%. The sequence came from an adult in good health. The sequences come from peripheral blood, collected on day 0 of AZD1222 vaccination.

The CDR3 DNA follows: TGTGCCAGCGAGGAGATAGGGGACACTGAAGCTTTCTTT. Translation gives CASEEIGDTEAFF. This sequence joins TRBV9 and TRBJ1-1; D is possibly TRBD1 (5 bases). Germline V gene lookup returns CDR1 SGDLS and CDR2 YYNGEE. CDR3 length: 13 residues. V was trimmed by 7 bases and J by 3 bases, leaving 13 bases between them.